The clone carrying this T cell receptor beta chain was detected only a few times. These data originate in a study of blood T cell repertoires in COVID-19. The wider study: PBMCs, B-cell-depleted T cells, or T cells were the source of the cDNA or gDNA that made up the material.

The germline V gene encodes CDR1 LGHDT and CDR2 YNNKEL (reference sequence). The V and J ends lost 3 bases and 10 bases, in that order; junction bases with no gene match: 6. CDR3 size: 13 residues. As handled by the study authors: Researchers report that nucleated cell counts were estimated from reference gene primer amplification. Repertoires were generated with immunoSEQ multiplex PCR, while TCRdb's copy carries only in-frame clones and drops some. The DNA gave D and trimming, while V, J and clone size come from that table. The table includes tens of thousands of clones, 65% to 75% detected once. This chain joins TRBV3-1 (or the pseudogene TRBV3-2) and TRBJ1-5; 7 bases agree with TRBD1. Sequences were obtained from peripheral blood. The source of this sequence is a woman older than 75 with acute or convalescent COVID-19. The DNA for the CDR3 is TGTGCCAGCAGCCACAGGACAGGAGGTCCCCAGCATTTT. Its translation: CASSHRTGGPQHF.